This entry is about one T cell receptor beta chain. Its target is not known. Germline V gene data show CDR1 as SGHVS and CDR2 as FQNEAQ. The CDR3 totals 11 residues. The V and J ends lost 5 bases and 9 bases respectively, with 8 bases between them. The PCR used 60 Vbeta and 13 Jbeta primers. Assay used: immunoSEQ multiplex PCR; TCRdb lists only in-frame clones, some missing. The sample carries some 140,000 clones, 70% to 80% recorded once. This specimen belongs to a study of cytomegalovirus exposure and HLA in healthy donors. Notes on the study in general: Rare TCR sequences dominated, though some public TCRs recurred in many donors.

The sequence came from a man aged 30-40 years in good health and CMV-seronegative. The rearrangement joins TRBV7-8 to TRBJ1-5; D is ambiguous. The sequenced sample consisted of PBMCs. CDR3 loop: CASSARGPQHF. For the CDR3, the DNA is TGTGCCAGCAGCGCCCGAGGGCCCCAGCATTTT.